One T cell receptor beta chain is described in this entry. Time point defined: pre-treatment sample, taken before nivolumab and TIL therapy. These data belong to a study of TIL therapy for anti-PD-1-resistant metastatic lung cancer. Sequencing used immunoSEQ v3. Profiled with immunoSEQ multiplex PCR; TCRdb holds only in-frame clones, not every one. The sample has about 15,000 clones; about 83% are singletons. This CDR3 contains 15 residues. From germline, CDR1 is MDHEN and CDR2 SYDVKM. The V gene end was trimmed by 4 bases and the J gene end by 4 bases; junction bases not matched to a gene: 5. Source: blood, taken at baseline. The TCR sequence derives from a person aged 25-85 years with non-small cell lung cancer. This chain uses TRBV28 with TRBJ2-4, with 9 positions matching TRBD1. For the CDR3, the DNA is TGTGCCAGCAGTTCAGAGACAGGGGGTAAAAACATTCAGTACTTC. It translates to CASSSETGGKNIQYF.